The present TCR beta chain was sequenced within a study of T cells in Graves' hyperthyroidism and ophthalmopathy. About the study: Any treatment followed the collection of peripheral blood at initial diagnosis.

Patients were excluded because of uncontrolled infection, other autoimmune disease, pregnancy or lactation. Amplified TCR beta CDR3 regions came from RNA transcripts. HTBI primers drove first-round RT-PCR of the TCR CDR3. TCRdb called the multiplex PCR reads again in MiXCR, with one record for every CDR3 protein. This table has about 480,000 distinct CDR3 sequences, around 14% appearing once. V was cut by 0 bases and J by 1 base, with 19 bases left in between. Germline CDR1 and CDR2: SGHTS and YDEGEE. The CDR3 has 18 residues. This clonotype occurred many times. This TCR was recovered from a woman under 30 with Graves' hyperthyroidism. The sequencing input was blood. This chain connects TRBV5-8 to TRBJ1-1; D not certain. CDR3 amino acids: CASSLAARQTNWNTEAFF. CDR3 DNA sequence: TGTGCCAGCAGCTTGGCCGCGAGGCAGACAAACTGGAACACTGAAGCTTTCTTT.